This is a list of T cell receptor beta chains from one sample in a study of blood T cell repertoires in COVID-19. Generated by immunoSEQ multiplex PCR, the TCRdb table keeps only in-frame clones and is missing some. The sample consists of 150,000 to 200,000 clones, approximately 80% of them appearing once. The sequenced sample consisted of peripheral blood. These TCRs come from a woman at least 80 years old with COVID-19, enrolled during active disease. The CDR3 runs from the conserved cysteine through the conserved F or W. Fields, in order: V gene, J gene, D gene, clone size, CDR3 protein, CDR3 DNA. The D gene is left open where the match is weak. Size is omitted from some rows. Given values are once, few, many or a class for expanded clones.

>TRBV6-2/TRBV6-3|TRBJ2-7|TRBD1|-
CASRYRGRLSYEQYF
TGTGCCAGCAGGTACAGGGGGCGGCTCTCCTACGAGCAGTACTTC
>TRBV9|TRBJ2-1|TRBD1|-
CASSEGLWTGGYNEQFF
TGTGCCAGCAGCGAGGGCCTTTGGACAGGGGGGTACAATGAGCAGTTCTTC
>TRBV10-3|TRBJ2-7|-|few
CASSVGLALYEQYF
TGTGCCTCAAGTGTGGGGCTAGCGCTCTACGAGCAGTACTTC
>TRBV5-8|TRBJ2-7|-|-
CASSTTGYYEQYF
TGTGCCAGCAGCACTACAGGTTATTACGAGCAGTACTTC
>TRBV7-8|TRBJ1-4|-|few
CASSFRQRTLSEKLFF
TGTGCCAGCAGCTTCCGACAGAGGACCTTATCTGAAAAACTGTTTTTT
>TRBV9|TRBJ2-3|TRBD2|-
CASSYAPSGRGDTQYF
TGTGCCAGCAGCTACGCCCCTAGCGGGAGGGGAGATACGCAGTATTTT
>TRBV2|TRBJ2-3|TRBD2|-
CASSDVGLGADTQYF
TGTGCCAGCAGTGACGTGGGACTAGGGGCAGATACGCAGTATTTT
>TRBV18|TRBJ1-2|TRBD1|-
CASSPPGQYYGYTF
TGTGCCAGCTCACCGCCGGGACAGTACTATGGCTACACCTTC
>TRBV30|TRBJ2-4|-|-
CAWSFPIRHKNIQYF
TGTGCCTGGAGCTTCCCAATAAGACACAAAAACATTCAGTACTTC
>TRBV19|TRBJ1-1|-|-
CASSMGSGTEAFF
TGTGCCAGTAGTATGGGGTCGGGGACTGAAGCTTTCTTT
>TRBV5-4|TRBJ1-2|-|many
CASSLSGTRYGYTF
TGTGCCAGCAGCTTGTCAGGGACACGATATGGCTACACCTTC
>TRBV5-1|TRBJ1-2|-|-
CASSLVGARGYTF
TGCGCCAGCAGCTTGGTGGGGGCGAGAGGCTACACCTTC
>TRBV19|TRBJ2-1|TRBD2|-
CASSTLGTSGYEQFF
TGTGCCAGTAGTACCCTCGGGACTAGCGGGTATGAGCAGTTCTTC
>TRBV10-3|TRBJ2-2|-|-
CAISESRGELFF
TGTGCCATCAGTGAGTCGCGGGGGGAGCTGTTTTTT
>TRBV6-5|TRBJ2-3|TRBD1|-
CASRGTGVTDTQYF
TGTGCCAGCAGGGGGACAGGGGTGACAGATACGCAGTATTTT
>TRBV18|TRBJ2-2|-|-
CASSLDRNTGELFF
TGTGCCAGCTCCCTCGACAGGAACACCGGGGAGCTGTTTTTT
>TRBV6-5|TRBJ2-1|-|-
CASAQGFTYNEQFF
TGTGCCAGCGCACAGGGATTTACCTACAATGAGCAGTTCTTC
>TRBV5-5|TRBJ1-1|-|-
CASSFAGRAFF
TGTGCCAGCAGCTTCGCAGGGCGAGCTTTCTTT
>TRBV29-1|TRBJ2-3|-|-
CSVNALQPSGGASTDTQYF
TGCAGCGTGAACGCACTACAACCCTCAGGCGGGGCGAGCACAGATACGCAGTATTTT
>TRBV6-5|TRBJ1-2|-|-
CASSQGTHGYTF
TGTGCCAGCAGTCAGGGGACCCATGGCTACACCTTC
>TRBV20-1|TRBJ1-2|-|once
CSARSNYGYTF
TGCAGTGCTAGGAGTAACTATGGCTACACCTTC
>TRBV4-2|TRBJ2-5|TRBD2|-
CASSQDRSGGETQYF
TGTGCCAGCAGCCAAGATCGTTCGGGGGGTGAGACCCAGTACTTC
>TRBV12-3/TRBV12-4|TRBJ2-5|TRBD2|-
CASSFREGGTQYF
TGTGCCAGCAGTTTCCGGGAGGGGGGGACCCAGTACTTC
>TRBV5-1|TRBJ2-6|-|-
CASSLGQVSGANVLTF
TGCGCCAGCAGCTTGGGGCAGGTCTCTGGGGCCAACGTCCTGACTTTC
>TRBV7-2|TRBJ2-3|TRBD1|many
CASSLIPGGMGDTQYF
TGTGCCAGCAGCTTAATCCCAGGGGGCATGGGAGATACGCAGTATTTT
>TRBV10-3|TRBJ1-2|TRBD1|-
CAISEQGASYGYTF
TGTGCCATCAGTGAACAGGGGGCGTCCTATGGCTACACCTTC
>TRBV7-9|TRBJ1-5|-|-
CASSPADSYQPQHF
TGTGCCAGCAGCCCGGCTGACAGTTACCAGCCCCAGCATTTT
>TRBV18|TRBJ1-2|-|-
CASSPPGNGYTF
TGTGCCAGCTCACCTCCGGGAAATGGCTACACCTTC
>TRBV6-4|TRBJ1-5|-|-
CAKAWGRDSNQPQHF
TGTGCCAAGGCTTGGGGCAGAGATAGCAATCAGCCCCAGCATTTT
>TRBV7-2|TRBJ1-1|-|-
CASSLESQGPNTEAFF
TGTGCCAGCAGCTTAGAATCGCAGGGCCCAAACACTGAAGCTTTCTTT
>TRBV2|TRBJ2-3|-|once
CASSTMGPSDTQYF
TGTGCCAGCAGCACCATGGGGCCCTCAGATACGCAGTATTTT
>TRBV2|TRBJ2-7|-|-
CASRDDSYEQYF
TGTGCCAGCAGGGACGACAGCTACGAGCAGTACTTC
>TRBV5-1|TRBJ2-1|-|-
CASREGINEQFF
TGCGCCAGCAGGGAGGGTATCAATGAGCAGTTCTTC
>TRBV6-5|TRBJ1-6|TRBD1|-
CASMRQGYNSPLHF
TGTGCCAGCATGAGACAGGGATATAATTCACCCCTCCACTTT
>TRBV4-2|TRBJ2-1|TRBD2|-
CASSQGPQRGGMYEQFF
TGTGCCAGCAGCCAAGGTCCACAGCGGGGGGGCATGTATGAGCAGTTCTTC
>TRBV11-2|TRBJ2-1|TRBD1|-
CASRRQGSNEQFF
TGTGCCAGCAGACGACAGGGATCCAATGAGCAGTTCTTC
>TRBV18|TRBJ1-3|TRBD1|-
CASSPRGTGVASGNTIYF
TGTGCCAGCTCACCACGGGGGACAGGAGTTGCCTCTGGAAACACCATATATTTT
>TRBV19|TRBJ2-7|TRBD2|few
CASSTTSGSLYEQYF
TGTGCCAGTAGTACCACTAGCGGGAGTCTCTACGAGCAGTACTTC
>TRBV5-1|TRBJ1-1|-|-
CASSFHSMNTEAFF
TGCGCCAGCAGCTTTCACAGTATGAACACTGAAGCTTTCTTT
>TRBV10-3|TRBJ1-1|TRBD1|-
CAISEPNRGNTEAFF
TGTGCCATCAGTGAGCCGAACAGGGGGAACACTGAAGCTTTCTTT
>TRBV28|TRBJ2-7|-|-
CASSPESSPYEQYF
TGTGCCAGCAGTCCCGAAAGTAGCCCCTACGAGCAGTACTTC
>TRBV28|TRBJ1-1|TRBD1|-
CASRSPRTGNTEAFF
TGTGCCAGCAGGTCGCCGAGGACAGGGAACACTGAAGCTTTCTTT
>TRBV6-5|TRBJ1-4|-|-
CASSFRQTTNEKLFF
TGTGCCAGCAGTTTCCGACAGACGACTAATGAAAAACTGTTTTTT
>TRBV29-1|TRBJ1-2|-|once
CSVYGAVDRPNYGYTF
TGCAGCGTTTATGGGGCAGTCGATAGGCCTAACTATGGCTACACCTTC
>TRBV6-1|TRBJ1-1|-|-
CASSDRAIETEAFF
TGTGCCAGCAGTGACCGCGCCATCGAGACTGAAGCTTTCTTT
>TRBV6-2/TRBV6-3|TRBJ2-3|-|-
CASSYSPRGRPDTQYF
TGTGCCAGCAGTTACTCCCCCAGGGGAAGGCCAGATACGCAGTATTTT
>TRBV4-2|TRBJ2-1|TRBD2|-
CASSQVWGTSGSSYNEQFF
TGTGCCAGCAGCCAAGTATGGGGGACTAGCGGGAGCTCCTACAATGAGCAGTTCTTC
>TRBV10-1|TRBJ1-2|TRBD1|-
CATRDRWYYGYTF
TGCGCCACCCGGGACAGGTGGTACTATGGCTACACCTTC
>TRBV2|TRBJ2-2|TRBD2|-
CANEGEREAGELFF
TGTGCCAACGAGGGGGAGCGGGAGGCCGGGGAGCTGTTTTTT